A single sample is the source of the 5 T cell receptor beta chains below, sequenced in a study of blood T cell repertoires in COVID-19. Only in-frame clones appear in the TCRdb table, and some are missing; sequencing was by immunoSEQ multiplex PCR. The repertoire holds 250,000 to 300,000 clones, with approximately 90% as singletons. Sequenced: peripheral blood. These receptors all stem from a woman in her twenties or thirties with active or convalescent COVID-19.

The V call is TRBV28, the J call TRBJ1-1; D unclear. Trimming cost V 9 bases and J 1 base, with 9 bases left between them. The germline gives CDR1 MDHEN, CDR2 SYDVKM. This CDR3 contains 12 residues. CDR3 bases: TGTGCCAGTTCAGAGGGGAACACTGAAGCTTTCTTT. Its translation is CASSEGNTEAFF.

This chain uses TRBV6-5 with TRBJ2-5; 12 bases are a match to TRBD1. J gave up 5 bases and V 6 bases, and 4 bases lay outside the gene matches. This CDR3 is built from 14 residues. The germline gives CDR1 MNHEY, CDR2 SVGAGI. The CDR3 region has the DNA TGTGCCAGCAGGAGGGACAGGGGGCTCGAGACCCAGTACTTC. Its translation: CASRRDRGLETQYF.

The J gene is TRBJ1-2, the V gene TRBV24-1; TRBD1 aligns across 8 bases. The germline gives CDR1 KGHDR, CDR2 SFDVKD. The V and J ends lost 5 bases and 5 bases, in that order; junction bases with no gene match: 3. This CDR3 has 13 residues. The CDR3 reads CATSVTGGYGYTF. The CDR3 nucleotides read TGTGCCACCAGTGTTACAGGGGGATATGGCTACACCTTC.

This sequence joins TRBV11-1 and TRBJ2-1, with TRBD2 identical over 7 bases. J lost 3 bases, V lost 2 bases, and 7 bases had no gene match. This CDR3 spans 16 amino acids. CDR1 is SGHAT and CDR2 is FQDESV in the germline V gene (reference sequence). This CDR3 reads CASSLTAGGIYNEQFF. The CDR3, as DNA: TGTGCCAGCAGCTTAACTGCCGGGGGGATCTACAATGAGCAGTTCTTC. Based on the CDR3 plus reference TRBV11-1 and TRBJ2-1, the full variable domain is EAEVAQSPRYKITEKSQAVAFWCDPISGHATLYWYRQILGQGPELLVQFQDESVVDDSQLPKDRFSAERLKGVDSTLKIQPAELGDSAMYLCASSLTAGGIYNEQFFGPGTRLTVL.

The chain combines TRBV5-8 with TRBJ2-3; D may be TRBD2 (5 bases). The ends were cut back, 3 bases at V and 4 bases at J, with 15 bases in the middle. The CDR3 consists of 15 residues. In germline, CDR1 is SGHTS, CDR2 YDEGEE. The CDR3 DNA reads TGTGCCAGCAGCTATTACGAGGGAATCCCAGATACGCAGTATTTT. This translates into CASSYYEGIPDTQYF.